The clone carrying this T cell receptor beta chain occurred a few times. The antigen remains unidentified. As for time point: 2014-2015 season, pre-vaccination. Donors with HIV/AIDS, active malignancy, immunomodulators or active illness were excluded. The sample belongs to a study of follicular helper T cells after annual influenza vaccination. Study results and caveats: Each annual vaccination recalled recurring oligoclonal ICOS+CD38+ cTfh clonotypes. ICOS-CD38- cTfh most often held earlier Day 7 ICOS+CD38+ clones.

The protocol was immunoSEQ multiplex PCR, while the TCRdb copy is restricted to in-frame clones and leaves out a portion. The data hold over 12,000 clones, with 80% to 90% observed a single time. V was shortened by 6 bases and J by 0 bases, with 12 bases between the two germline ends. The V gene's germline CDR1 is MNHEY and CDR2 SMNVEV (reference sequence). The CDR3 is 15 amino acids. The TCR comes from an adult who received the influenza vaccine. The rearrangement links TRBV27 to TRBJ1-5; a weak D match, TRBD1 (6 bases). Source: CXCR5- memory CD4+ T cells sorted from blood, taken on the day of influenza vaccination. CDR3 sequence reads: CASRPGQISNQPQHF. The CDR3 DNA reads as TGTGCCAGCAGACCAGGACAGATTAGCAATCAGCCCCAGCATTTT.